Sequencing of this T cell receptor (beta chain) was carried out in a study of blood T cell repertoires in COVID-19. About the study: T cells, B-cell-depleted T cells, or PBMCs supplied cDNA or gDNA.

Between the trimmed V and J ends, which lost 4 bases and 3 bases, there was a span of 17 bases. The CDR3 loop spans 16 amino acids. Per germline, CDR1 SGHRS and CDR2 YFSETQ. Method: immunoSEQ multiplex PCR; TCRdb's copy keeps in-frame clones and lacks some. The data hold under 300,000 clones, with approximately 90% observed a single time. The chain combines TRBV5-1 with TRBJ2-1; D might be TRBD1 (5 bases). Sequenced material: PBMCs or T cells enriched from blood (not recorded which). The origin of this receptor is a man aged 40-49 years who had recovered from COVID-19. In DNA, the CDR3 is TGCGCCAGCAGCAGAACAGGAGACTCCTTCTACAATGAGCAGTTCTTC. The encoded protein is CASSRTGDSFYNEQFF.